The present T cell receptor (beta chain) was sequenced within a study of blood T cell repertoires in COVID-19. The overall study: Researchers got acute and convalescent COVID-19 samples from the United States, Italy and Spain. T cells, B-cell-depleted T cells, or PBMCs provided the cDNA or gDNA that served as material.

Libraries were prepared by immunoSEQ multiplex PCR; TCRdb keeps only in-frame clonotypes and omits some of them. The sample contains 290,000 or so clones, about four fifths of which appear only once. V lost 1 base, J lost 0 bases, and 10 bases lay in between. This CDR3 has 16 amino acids. Germline loops: CDR1 SGHVS, CDR2 FQNEAQ. Everyone who took part was roughly 18 to 89 years old, and they came from about 25 US areas. Within 2 weeks before study entry, exposed participants met a COVID-19 case. This receptor was taken from a man aged 35-49 years who had been exposed to COVID-19. The chain is built from TRBV7-8 and TRBJ1-5; D not certain. Material for sequencing was PBMCs or T cells enriched from blood (not recorded which). CDR3 protein: CASSLVAGNSNQPQHF. CDR3 nucleotides: TGTGCCAGCAGCTTAGTTGCGGGGAATAGCAATCAGCCCCAGCATTTT. Variable domain in full (rest from reference TRBV7-8 and TRBJ1-5): GAGVSQSPRYKVAKRGQDVALRCDPISGHVSLFWYQQALGQGPEFLTYFQNEAQLDKSGLPSDRFFAERPEGSVSTLKIQRTQQEDSAVYLCASSLVAGNSNQPQHFGDGTRLSIL.